This T cell receptor beta chain was identified in a study of shared clonotypes between healthy human individuals. CD45RO-negative, CCR7-positively selected cells formed the naive CD8 fraction, excluding terminally differentiated effector memory CD45RA+ cells. Recent acute infections and vaccinations were absent in the healthy HIV-negative adult donors. Source study methods: ImmunoSEQ output held junction-only sequences without quality scores, so filtering differed. Profiling relied on immunoSEQ multiplex PCR, and the TCRdb table lists in-frame clones only, not all of them. The DNA was the basis for D and trimming; V, J and clone size are from that table. The data show roughly 590,000 clones, with 95% to 96% seen just once and 0.11% held by the top ten. Trimming removed 3 bases from V and 6 bases from J, with 10 bases in between. The CDR3 covers 13 residues. Germline V gene data show CDR1 as MDHEN and CDR2 as SYDVKM.

Sequences were obtained from naive CD8+ T cells sorted from blood. The receptor's source is a woman aged 30 to 39 in good health. The rearrangement links TRBV28 to TRBJ2-3; maybe TRBD1 (6 bases). The CDR3, as DNA: TGTGCCAGCAGTTTCGGAACAGGGGATACGCAGTATTTT. It codes for CASSFGTGDTQYF.